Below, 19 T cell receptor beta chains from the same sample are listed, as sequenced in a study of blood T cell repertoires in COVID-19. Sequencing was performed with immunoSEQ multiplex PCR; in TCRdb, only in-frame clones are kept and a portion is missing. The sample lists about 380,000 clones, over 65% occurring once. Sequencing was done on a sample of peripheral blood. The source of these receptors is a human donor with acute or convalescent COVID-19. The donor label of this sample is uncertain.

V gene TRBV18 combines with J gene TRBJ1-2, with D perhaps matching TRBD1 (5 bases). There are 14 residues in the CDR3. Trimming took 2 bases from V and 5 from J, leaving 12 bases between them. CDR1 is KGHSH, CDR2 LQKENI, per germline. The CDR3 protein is CASSPDTQGYGYTF. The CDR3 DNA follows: TGTGCCAGCTCACCAGACACTCAGGGATATGGCTACACCTTC.

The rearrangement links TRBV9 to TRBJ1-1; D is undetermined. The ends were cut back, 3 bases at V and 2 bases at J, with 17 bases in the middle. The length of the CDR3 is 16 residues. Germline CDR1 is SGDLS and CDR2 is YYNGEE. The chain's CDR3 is CASSGPGRADNTEAFF. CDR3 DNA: TGTGCCAGCAGCGGCCCGGGGAGGGCGGATAACACTGAAGCTTTCTTT.

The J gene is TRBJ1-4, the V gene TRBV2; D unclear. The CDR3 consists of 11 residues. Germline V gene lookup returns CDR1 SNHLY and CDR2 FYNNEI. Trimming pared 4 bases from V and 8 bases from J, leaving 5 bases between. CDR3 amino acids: CASSAHEKLFF. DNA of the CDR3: TGTGCCAGCAGTGCACACGAAAAACTGTTTTTT.

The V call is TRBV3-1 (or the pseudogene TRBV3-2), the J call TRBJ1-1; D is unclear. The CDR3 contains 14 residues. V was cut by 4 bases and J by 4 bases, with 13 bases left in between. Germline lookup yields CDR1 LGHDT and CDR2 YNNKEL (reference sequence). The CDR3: CASSRVRGSTEAFF. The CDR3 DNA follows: TGTGCCAGCAGCCGGGTTCGGGGTAGCACTGAAGCTTTCTTT.

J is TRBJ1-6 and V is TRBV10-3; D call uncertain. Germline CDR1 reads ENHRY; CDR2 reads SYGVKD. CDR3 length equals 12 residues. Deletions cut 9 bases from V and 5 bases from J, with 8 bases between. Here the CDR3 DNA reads TGTGCCATTGGAGGGAATAATTCACCCCTCCACTTT. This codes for CAIGGNNSPLHF.

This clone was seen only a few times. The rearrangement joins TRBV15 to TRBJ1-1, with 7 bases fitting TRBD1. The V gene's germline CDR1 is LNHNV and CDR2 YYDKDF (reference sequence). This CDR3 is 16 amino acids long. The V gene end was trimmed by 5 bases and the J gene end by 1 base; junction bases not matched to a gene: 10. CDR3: CATSSDRVIRNTEAFF. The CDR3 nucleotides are TGTGCCACCAGCTCTGACAGGGTAATTCGGAACACTGAAGCTTTCTTT.

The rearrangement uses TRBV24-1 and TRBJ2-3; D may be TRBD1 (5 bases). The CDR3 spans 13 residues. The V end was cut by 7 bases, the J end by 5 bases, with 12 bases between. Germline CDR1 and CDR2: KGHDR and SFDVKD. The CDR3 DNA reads TGTGCCACCAGCACACAGGACGGAGATACGCAGTATTTT. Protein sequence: CATSTQDGDTQYF.

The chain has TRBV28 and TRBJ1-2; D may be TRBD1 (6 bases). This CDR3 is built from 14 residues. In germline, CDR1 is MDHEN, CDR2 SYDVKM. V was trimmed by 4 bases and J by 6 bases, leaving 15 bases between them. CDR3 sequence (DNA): TGTGCCAGCAGTTGGGTAACAGGGAATAATGGCTACACCTTC. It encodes CASSWVTGNNGYTF.

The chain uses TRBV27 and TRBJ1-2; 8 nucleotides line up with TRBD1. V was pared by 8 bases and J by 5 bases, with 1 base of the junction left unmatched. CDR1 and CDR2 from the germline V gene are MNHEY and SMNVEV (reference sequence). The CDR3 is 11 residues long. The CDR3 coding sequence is TGTGCCAGCCGGACAGGGTATGGCTACACCTTC. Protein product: CASRTGYGYTF.

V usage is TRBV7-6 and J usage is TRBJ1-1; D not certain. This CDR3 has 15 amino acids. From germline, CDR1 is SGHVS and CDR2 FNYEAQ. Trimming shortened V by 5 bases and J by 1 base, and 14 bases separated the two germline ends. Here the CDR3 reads CASSKTHSPNTEAFF. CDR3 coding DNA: TGTGCCAGCAGCAAAACCCATAGTCCGAACACTGAAGCTTTCTTT.

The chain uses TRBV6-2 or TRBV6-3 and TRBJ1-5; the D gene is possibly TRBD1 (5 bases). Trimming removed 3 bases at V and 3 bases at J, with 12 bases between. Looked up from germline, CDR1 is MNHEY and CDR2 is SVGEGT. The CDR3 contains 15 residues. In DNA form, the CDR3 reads TGTGCCAGCAGTTATGGGGGGGAAACCAATCAGCCCCAGCATTTT. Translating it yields CASSYGGETNQPQHF.

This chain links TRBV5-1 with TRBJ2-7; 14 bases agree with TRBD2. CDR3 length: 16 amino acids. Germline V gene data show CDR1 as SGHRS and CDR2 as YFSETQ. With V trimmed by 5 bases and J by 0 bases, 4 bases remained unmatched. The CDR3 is CASRLTSGRASYEQYF. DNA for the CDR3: TGCGCCAGCAGATTGACTAGCGGGAGGGCCTCCTACGAGCAGTACTTC.

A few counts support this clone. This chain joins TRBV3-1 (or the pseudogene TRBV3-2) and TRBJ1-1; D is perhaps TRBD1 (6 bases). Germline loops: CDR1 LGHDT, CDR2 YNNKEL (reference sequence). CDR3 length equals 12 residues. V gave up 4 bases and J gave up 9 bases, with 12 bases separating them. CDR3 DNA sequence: TGTGCCAGCAGCCGACTGGACAGACAAGCTTTCTTT. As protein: CASSRLDRQAFF.

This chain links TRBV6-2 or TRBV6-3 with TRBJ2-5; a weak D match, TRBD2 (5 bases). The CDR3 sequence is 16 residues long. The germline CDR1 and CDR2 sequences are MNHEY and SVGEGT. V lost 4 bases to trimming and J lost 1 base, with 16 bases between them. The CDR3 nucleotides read TGTGCCAGCAGTTTTTCACAGCCGGGAACCCAAGAGACCCAGTACTTC. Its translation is CASSFSQPGTQETQYF.

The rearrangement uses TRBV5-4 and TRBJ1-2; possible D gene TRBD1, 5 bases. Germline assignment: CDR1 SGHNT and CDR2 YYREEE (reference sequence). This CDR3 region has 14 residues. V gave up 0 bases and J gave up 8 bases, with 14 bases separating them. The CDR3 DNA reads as TGTGCCAGCAGCTTGGGCGGGGGGTTTGGCGGCTACACCTTC. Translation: CASSLGGGFGGYTF.

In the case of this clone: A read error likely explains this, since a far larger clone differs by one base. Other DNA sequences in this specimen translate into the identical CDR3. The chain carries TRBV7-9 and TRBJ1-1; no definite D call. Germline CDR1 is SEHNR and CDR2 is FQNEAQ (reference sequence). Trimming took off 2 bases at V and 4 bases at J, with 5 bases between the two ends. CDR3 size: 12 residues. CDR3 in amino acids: CASSLPGTEAFF. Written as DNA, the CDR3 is TGTGCCAGCAGCTTACCGGGCACTGAAGCTTTCTTT.

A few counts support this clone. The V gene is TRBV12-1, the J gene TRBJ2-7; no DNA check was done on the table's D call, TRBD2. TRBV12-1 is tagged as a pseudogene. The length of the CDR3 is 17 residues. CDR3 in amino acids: CASSFAAEGGESYEQYF. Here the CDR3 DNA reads TGTGCCAGCAGCTTTGCGGCAGAGGGAGGGGAATCCTACGAGCAGTACTTC.

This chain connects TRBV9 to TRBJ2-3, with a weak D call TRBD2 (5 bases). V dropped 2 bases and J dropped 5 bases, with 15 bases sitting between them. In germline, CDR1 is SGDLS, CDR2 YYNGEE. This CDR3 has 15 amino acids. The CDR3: CASSVRGTPGDTQYF. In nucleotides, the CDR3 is TGTGCCAGCAGCGTCCGGGGTACCCCCGGAGATACGCAGTATTTT.

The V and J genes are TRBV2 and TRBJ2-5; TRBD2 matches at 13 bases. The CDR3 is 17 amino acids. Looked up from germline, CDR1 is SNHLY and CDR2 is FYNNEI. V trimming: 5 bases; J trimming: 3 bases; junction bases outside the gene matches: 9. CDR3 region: CASSLRTSGGLKETQYF. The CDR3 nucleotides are TGTGCCAGCAGTCTTAGGACTAGCGGGGGATTGAAAGAGACCCAGTACTTC.